Sequencing of this T cell receptor (beta chain) was carried out in a study of metastatic and nonmetastatic thyroid tumors. At the level of the study: Thyroid patients, malignant and benign, had repertoires compared across blood and tumor or nodule tissue. Study-wide findings and caveats: Versus benign nodules, malignant thyroid tumors reportedly had significantly higher TCR beta diversity, in blood and tumor.

This clone was detected a few times. Its antigen is as yet unknown. Thyroid surgery had not been preceded by any treatment in any patient. Germline CDR1 and CDR2: MNHEY and SVGEGT. Trimming left V 4 bases short and J 4 bases short, with 10 bases between. This CDR3 spans 13 amino acids. In the source study's methods: Variation in CDR3 across clinicopathological groups served as the basis for constructing a distant-metastasis classifier in papillary thyroid cancer. Through MiXCR, TCRdb re-clonotyped the PCR reads. These V and J calls rely on TCRdb rather than the paper's analysis. The sample records around 21,000 clones, 35% to 45% being singletons.

The receptor was isolated from a female donor with papillary thyroid cancer or a benign thyroid nodule (not recorded which). Some clones in this sample may be carry-over from other donors' samples. The chain is built from TRBV6-2 or TRBV6-3 and TRBJ2-5; D unclear. The source material was tumor tissue. In DNA, the CDR3 is TGTGCCAGCAGTTCCCCGAGCAGAGAGACCCAGTACTTC. Translating it yields CASSSPSRETQYF.